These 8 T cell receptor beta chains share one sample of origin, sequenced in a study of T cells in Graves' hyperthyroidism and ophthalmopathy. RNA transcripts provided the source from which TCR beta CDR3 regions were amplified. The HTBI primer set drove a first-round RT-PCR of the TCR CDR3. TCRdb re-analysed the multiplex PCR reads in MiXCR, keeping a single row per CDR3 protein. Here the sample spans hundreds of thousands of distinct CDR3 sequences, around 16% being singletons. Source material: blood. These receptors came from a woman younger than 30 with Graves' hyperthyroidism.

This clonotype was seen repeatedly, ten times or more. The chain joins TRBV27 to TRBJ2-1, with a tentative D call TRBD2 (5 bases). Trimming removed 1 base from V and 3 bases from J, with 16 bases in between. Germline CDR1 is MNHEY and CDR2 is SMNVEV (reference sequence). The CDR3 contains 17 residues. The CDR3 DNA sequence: TGTGCCAGCAGTTTATTCCCTCGGGAAGGTAACTACAATGAGCAGTTCTTC. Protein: CASSLFPREGNYNEQFF.

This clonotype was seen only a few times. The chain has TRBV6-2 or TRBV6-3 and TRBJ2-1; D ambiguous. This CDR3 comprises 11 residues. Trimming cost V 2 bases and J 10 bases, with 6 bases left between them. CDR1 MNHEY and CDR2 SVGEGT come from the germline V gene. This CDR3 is CASSYGWEQFF. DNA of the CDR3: TGTGCCAGCAGTTACGGGTGGGAGCAGTTCTTC.

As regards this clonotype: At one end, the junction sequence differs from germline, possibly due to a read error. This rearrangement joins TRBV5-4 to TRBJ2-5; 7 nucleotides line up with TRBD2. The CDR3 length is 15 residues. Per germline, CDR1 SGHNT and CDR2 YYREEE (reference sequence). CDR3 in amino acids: CTSSLGPSGQETQYF. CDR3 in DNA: TGTACCAGCAGCTTGGGGCCTAGCGGCCAAGAGACCCAGTACTTC. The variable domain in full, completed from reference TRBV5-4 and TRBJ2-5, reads ETGVTQSPTHLIKTRGQQVTLRCSSQSGHNTVSWYQQALGQGPQFIFQYYREEENGRGNFPPRFSGLQFPNYSSELNVNALELDDSALYLCTSSLGPSGQETQYFGPGTRLLVL.

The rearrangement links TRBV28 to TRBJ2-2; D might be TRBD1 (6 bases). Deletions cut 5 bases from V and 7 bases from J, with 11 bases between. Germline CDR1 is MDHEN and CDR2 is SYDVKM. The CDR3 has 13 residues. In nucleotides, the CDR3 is TGTGCCAGCAGTATAGGGGGAATCGGGGAGCTGTTTTTT. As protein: CASSIGGIGELFF.

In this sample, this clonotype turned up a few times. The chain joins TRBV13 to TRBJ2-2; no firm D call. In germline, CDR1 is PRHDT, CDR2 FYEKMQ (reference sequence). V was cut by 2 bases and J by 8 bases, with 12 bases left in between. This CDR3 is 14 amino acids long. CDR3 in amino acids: CASSLWNGWGELFF. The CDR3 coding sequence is TGTGCCAGCAGCTTATGGAACGGATGGGGGGAGCTGTTTTTT.

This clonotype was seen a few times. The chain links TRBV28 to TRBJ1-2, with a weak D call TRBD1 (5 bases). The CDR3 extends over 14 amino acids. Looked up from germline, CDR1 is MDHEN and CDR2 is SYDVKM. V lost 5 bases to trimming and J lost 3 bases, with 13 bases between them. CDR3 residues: CASSEGQDHYGYTF. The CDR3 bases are TGTGCCAGCAGTGAGGGGCAGGACCACTATGGCTACACCTTC.

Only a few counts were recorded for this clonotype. CDR3 DNA: TGTGCCAGCAGCCGCGGACTAGCCGTGCAAGAGACCCAGTACTTC. Translation: CASSRGLAVQETQYF. This rearrangement joins TRBV3-1 to TRBJ2-5; 8 nucleotides match TRBD2. Germline assignment: CDR1 LGHDT and CDR2 YNNKEL (reference sequence). This CDR3 is 15 amino acids long. V shed 4 bases, J shed 2 bases, and the junction held 6 bases outside the gene matches.

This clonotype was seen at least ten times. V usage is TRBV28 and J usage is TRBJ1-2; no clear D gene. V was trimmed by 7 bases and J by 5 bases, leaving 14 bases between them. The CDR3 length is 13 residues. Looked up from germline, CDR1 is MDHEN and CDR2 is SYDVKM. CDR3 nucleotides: TGTGCCAGCACTAGGGTTGGTTCGTATGGCTACACCTTC. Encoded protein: CASTRVGSYGYTF.